This TCR beta chain was captured by sequencing in a study of blood T cells in healthy people across ages. Study summary: Capture via template switching afforded approximately one barcoded beta molecule per two T cells. Study results and limitations: Long-lived donors had more naive CD4+ cells and higher diversity than aged donors. Diversity was estimated from one million T cells, and these estimates were considered underestimates.

Primers used in a second PCR of about 6 to 12 cycles were a sample-barcoded 5' primer and a J-beta primer mix. Individual samples furnished no less than 2.5 million CDR3-containing paired-end reads apiece. TCRdb fed the 5' RACE reads into MiXCR, producing one record per CDR3 protein. The sample holds fewer than 800,000 distinct CDR3 sequences; around 21% are singletons and the top ten take roughly 3.9%. This clonotype was seen ten or more times. Its target is unknown. CDR1 is SGHTA, CDR2 FQGTGA, per germline. The germline V and J ends were trimmed by 4 bases and 8 bases, with 11 bases remaining between them. The CDR3 consists of 12 residues.

The clonotype comes from a man aged 65 to 85 in good health. The sample consisted of blood. The chain uses TRBV7-3 and TRBJ1-2; D ambiguous. The chain's CDR3 is CASSSGVLGYTF. CDR3 DNA: TGTGCCAGCAGCTCCGGGGTTCTGGGCTACACCTTC.